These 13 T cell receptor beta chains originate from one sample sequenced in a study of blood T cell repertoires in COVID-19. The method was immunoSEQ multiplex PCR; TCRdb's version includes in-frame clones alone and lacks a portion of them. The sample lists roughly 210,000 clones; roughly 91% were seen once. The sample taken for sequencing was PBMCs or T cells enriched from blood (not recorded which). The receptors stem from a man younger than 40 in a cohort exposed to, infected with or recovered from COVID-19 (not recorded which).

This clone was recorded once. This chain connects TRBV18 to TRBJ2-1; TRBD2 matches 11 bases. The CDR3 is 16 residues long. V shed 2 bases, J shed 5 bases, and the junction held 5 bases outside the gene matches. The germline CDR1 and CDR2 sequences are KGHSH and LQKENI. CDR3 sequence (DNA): TGTGCCAGCTCACCATCACTAGCGGGAGAGAACAATGAGCAGTTCTTC. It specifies CASSPSLAGENNEQFF.

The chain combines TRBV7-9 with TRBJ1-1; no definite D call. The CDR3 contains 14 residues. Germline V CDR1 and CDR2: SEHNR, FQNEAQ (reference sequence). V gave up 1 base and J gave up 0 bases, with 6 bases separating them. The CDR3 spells CASSLGSMNTEAFF. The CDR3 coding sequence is TGTGCCAGCAGCTTAGGGAGCATGAACACTGAAGCTTTCTTT.

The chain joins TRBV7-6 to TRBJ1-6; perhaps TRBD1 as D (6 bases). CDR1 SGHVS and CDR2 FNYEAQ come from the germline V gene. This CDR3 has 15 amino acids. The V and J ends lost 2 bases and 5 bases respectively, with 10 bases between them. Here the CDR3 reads CASSLFTGNNSPLHF. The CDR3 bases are TGTGCCAGCAGCTTATTCACAGGGAATAATTCACCCCTCCACTTT.

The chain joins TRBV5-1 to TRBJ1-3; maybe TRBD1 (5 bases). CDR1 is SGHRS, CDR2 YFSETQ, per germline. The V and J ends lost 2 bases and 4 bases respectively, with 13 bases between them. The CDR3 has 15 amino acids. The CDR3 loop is CASSFGLGVGNTIYF. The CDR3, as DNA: TGCGCCAGCAGCTTCGGGTTAGGGGTAGGAAACACCATATATTTT.

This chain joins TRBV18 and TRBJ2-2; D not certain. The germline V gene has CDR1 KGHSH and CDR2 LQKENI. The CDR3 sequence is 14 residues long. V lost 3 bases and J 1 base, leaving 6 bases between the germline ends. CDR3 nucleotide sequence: TGTGCCAGCTCACCGGCAGGGAACACCGGGGAGCTGTTTTTT. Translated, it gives CASSPAGNTGELFF.

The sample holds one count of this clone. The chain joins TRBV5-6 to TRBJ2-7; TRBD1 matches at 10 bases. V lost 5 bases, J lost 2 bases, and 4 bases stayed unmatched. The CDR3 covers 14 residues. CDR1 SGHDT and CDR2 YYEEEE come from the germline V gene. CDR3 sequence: CASSKGQGPYEQYF. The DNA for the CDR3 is TGTGCCAGCAGTAAGGGACAGGGGCCCTACGAGCAGTACTTC.

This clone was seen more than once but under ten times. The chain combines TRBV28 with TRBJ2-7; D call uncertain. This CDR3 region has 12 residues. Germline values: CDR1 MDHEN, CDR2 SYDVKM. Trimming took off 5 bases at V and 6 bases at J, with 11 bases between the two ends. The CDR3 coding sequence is TGTGCCAGCAGTCTGAACCTCGGCGAGCAGTACTTC. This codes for CASSLNLGEQYF.

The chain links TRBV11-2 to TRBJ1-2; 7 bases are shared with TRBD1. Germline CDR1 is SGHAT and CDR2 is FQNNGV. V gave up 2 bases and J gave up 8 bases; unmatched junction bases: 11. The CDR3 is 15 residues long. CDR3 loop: CASSLLQGPFGGYTF. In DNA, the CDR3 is TGTGCCAGCAGCTTATTACAGGGGCCCTTTGGGGGCTACACCTTC.

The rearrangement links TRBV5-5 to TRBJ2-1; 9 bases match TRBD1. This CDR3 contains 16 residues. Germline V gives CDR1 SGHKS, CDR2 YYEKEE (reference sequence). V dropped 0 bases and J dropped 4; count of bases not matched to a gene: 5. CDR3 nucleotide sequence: TGTGCCAGCAGCTTGGCCGACAGGGGGTTTTACAATGAGCAGTTCTTC. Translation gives CASSLADRGFYNEQFF.

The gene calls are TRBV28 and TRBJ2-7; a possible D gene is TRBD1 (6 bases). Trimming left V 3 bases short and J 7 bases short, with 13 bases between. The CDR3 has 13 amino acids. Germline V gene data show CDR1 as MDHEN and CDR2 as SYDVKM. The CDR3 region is CASSFIQGSEQYF. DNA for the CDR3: TGTGCCAGCAGTTTCATACAGGGTTCGGAGCAGTACTTC.

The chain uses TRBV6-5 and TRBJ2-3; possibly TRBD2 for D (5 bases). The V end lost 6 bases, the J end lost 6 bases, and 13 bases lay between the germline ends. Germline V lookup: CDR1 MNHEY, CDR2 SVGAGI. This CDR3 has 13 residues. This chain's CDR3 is CASSLARTDTQYF. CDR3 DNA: TGTGCCAGCAGCTTAGCGCGAACGGATACGCAGTATTTT.

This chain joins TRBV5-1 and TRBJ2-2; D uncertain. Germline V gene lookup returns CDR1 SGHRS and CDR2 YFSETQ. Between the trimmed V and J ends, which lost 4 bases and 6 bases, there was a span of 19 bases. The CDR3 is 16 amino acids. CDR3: CASSLGAVSRAGELFF. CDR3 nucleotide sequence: TGCGCCAGCAGCCTCGGCGCCGTATCACGGGCCGGGGAGCTGTTTTTT.

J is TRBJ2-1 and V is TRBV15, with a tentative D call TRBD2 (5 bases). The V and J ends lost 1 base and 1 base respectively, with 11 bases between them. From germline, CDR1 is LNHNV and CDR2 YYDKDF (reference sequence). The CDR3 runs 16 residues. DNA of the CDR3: TGTGCCACCAGCAGAGGGAGACGGGGATCCTACAATGAGCAGTTCTTC. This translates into CATSRGRRGSYNEQFF.